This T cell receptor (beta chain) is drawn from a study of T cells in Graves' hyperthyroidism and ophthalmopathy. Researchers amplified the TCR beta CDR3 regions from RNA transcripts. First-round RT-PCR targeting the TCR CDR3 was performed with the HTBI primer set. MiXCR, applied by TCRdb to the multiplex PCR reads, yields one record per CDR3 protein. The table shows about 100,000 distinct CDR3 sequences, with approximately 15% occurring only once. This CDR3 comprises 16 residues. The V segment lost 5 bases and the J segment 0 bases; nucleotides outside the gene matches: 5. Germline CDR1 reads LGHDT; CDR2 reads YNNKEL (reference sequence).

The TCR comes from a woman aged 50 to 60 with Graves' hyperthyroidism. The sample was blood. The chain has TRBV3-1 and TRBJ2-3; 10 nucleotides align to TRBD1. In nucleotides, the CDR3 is TGTGCCAGCAGCAGACAGGGGGCAAGTAGCACAGATACGCAGTATTTT. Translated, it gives CASSRQGASSTDTQYF.